These 8 T cell receptor beta chains originate from one sample sequenced in a study of regulatory T cells in long-lasting Graves disease. HTBI primers from iRepertoire and Arm-PCR of CDR3 regions yielded the TCR beta libraries. MiXCR, run by TCRdb on the multiplex PCR reads, gives a single entry per CDR3 protein. The profile shows around 250,000 distinct CDR3 sequences, 20% to 25% of them singletons. Indicated time point: newly diagnosed GD, antithyroid drugs for less than 3 months. Preparation of the TCR library used RNA extracted from PBMCs. This specimen was peripheral blood mononuclear cells (PBMCs), taken at new diagnosis, from a patient treated with antithyroid drugs. These receptors all stem from a female donor with Graves disease.

In its sample, this clonotype was seen a few times. The chain has TRBV2 and TRBJ1-1, with TRBD1 matching 11 bases. V dropped 5 bases and J dropped 6; count of bases not matched to a gene: 14. Germline V gene sequence: CDR1 SNHLY, CDR2 FYNNEI. This CDR3 is 17 amino acids long. CDR3 coding DNA: TGTGCCAGCAGTAGAGTCCGGGACAGGGGGAGCGGGGCTGAAGCTTTCTTT. This encodes CASSRVRDRGSGAEAFF.

This clonotype has a count of ten or more. The rearrangement uses TRBV28 and TRBJ1-1; D remains ambiguous. Germline V gene sequence: CDR1 MDHEN, CDR2 SYDVKM. This CDR3 has 15 residues. V was shortened by 7 bases and J by 0 bases, with 15 bases between the two germline ends. The CDR3 protein is CASISPTGLNTEAFF. The CDR3 nucleotides read TGTGCCAGCATCTCCCCTACGGGCCTGAACACTGAAGCTTTCTTT.

This clonotype was seen more than once but under ten times. A read error is possible here, since a much larger clone lies one base away. The rearrangement joins TRBV20-1 to TRBJ2-5; 10 nucleotides align to TRBD2. The length of the CDR3 is 13 residues. J lost 6 bases, V lost 3 bases, and 4 bases had no gene match. CDR1 DFQATT and CDR2 SNEGSKA come from the germline V gene (reference sequence). CDR3 DNA sequence: TGCAGTGCTAGGCCGACTAGCGGGCAGACCCAGTACTTC. This codes for CSARPTSGQTQYF.

In this sample, this clonotype turned up many times. This chain connects TRBV7-2 to TRBJ2-1; TRBD2 matches 11 bases. This CDR3 is 16 amino acids long. Unmatched junction bases numbered 13, after V lost 7 bases and J lost 8 bases. The germline V gene has CDR1 SGHTA and CDR2 FQGNSA. The CDR3 sequence is CASTLLGGTSGDEQFF. The CDR3 nucleotides read TGTGCCAGCACCCTCTTAGGGGGGACTAGCGGAGATGAGCAGTTCTTC.

About this clonotype itself: A far larger clone is a single base away, which makes a read error likely. The chain couples TRBV6-8 to TRBJ2-1, with TRBD2 identical over 10 bases. This CDR3 has 18 residues. Per germline, CDR1 MNHGY and CDR2 SAAAGT. The CDR3 region has the DNA TGTGCCAGCAGGTCCTCCAGCGGGAGGGCCACGATCTACAATGGGCAGTTCTTC. Protein sequence: CASRSSSGRATIYNGQFF.

This clonotype was seen repeatedly, ten times or more. This chain joins TRBV5-1 and TRBJ2-1; TRBD2 aligns across 7 bases. The V gene end was trimmed by 0 bases and the J gene end by 0 bases; junction bases not matched to a gene: 3. The CDR3 runs to 16 residues. Germline V gives CDR1 SGHRS, CDR2 YFSETQ. CDR3 DNA sequence: TGCGCCAGCAGCTTGGCGGGAGGTCTCTCCTACAATGAGCAGTTCTTC. Its translation: CASSLAGGLSYNEQFF. Drawing the rest from reference TRBV5-1 and TRBJ2-1, the complete variable domain is KAGVTQTPRYLIKTRGQQVTLSCSPISGHRSVSWYQQTPGQGLQFLFEYFSETQRNKGNFPGRFSGRQFSNSRSEMNVSTLELGDSALYLCASSLAGGLSYNEQFFGPGTRLTVL.

This clonotype has ten or more counts. This rearrangement joins TRBV10-3 to TRBJ2-1; TRBD2 matches at 9 bases. The CDR3 extends over 16 amino acids. In germline, CDR1 is ENHRY, CDR2 SYGVKD. The V gene end was trimmed by 0 bases and the J gene end by 3 bases; junction bases not matched to a gene: 3. CDR3 DNA sequence: TGTGCCATCAGTGAGTCGGCTAGCGGGATCTACAATGAGCAGTTCTTC. It specifies CAISESASGIYNEQFF.

In this sample, this clonotype turned up many times. This sequence joins TRBV3-1 and TRBJ1-2; D unclear. V lost 0 bases to trimming and J lost 8 bases, with 13 bases between them. Germline V CDR1 and CDR2: LGHDT, YNNKEL (reference sequence). The CDR3 consists of 14 residues. CDR3 nucleotide sequence: TGTGCCAGCAGCCAAGATACCCGAAGTCGCGGCTACACCTTC. Translating gives CASSQDTRSRGYTF.